The text below deals with one TCR beta chain. Its antigen remains unidentified. This specimen belongs to a study of cytomegalovirus exposure and HLA in healthy donors. Study-level background: About 85 million unique TCR sequences came from HLA-typed donors in an early release.

Germline loops: CDR1 SGHVS, CDR2 FNYEAQ. The CDR3 covers 14 residues. V was pared by 2 bases and J by 5 bases, with 12 bases between. Study results and limitations: Several of the most significant clusters were apparently associated with common viral pathogens in a later analysis. Information on immune exposure was restricted to one variable (CMV serostatus). An analysis done earlier found most TCR beta V segments productive about 87% or about 30% of the time.

PCR involved 60 Vbeta and 13 Jbeta primers. Here immunoSEQ multiplex PCR was the method, and the copy in TCRdb shows in-frame clones only, minus some. Its table records 100,000 to 150,000 clones. The sample was PBMCs. The chain combines TRBV7-6 with TRBJ2-5, with D perhaps TRBD1 (6 bases). This sequence was found in a man aged 18 to 30 in good health and CMV-seronegative. The CDR3 DNA reads as TGTGCCAGCAGCTTATCAGGGGTTGGGGAGACCCAGTACTTC. Amino acid sequence: CASSLSGVGETQYF.